The 26 T cell receptor beta chains listed next were all sequenced from one sample in a study of blood T cell repertoires in COVID-19. TCRdb keeps only in-frame clones here, not all; method: immunoSEQ multiplex PCR. This repertoire shows 150,000 to 200,000 clones, 80% to 90% found once; its top ten account for about 12%. Sequences were obtained from peripheral blood. These receptors originate from a woman between 65 and 79 years old with COVID-19, enrolled during active disease.

The chain is built from TRBV5-8 and TRBJ1-5; 7 bases match TRBD1. The J segment lost 3 bases and the V segment lost 2 bases, leaving 2 bases of the junction unmatched. This CDR3 is 14 amino acids long. Germline CDR1 and CDR2: SGHTS and YDEGEE. As DNA, the CDR3 is TGTGCCAGCAGCTTACAGGGGTTCAATCAGCCCCAGCATTTT. Its translation is CASSLQGFNQPQHF.

The V call is TRBV7-9, the J call TRBJ2-7; TRBD2 matches 11 bases. Germline CDR1 is SEHNR and CDR2 is FQNEAQ (reference sequence). The CDR3 runs to 14 residues. V was clipped by 5 bases and J by 6 bases; unmatched bases: 6. CDR3 residues: CASSQKGLAAEQYF. DNA of the CDR3: TGTGCCAGCAGCCAAAAGGGACTAGCGGCCGAGCAGTACTTC. Looking up the rest from reference TRBV7-9 and TRBJ2-7 gives the full variable domain: DTGVSQNPRHKITKRGQNVTFRCDPISEHNRLYWYRQTLGQGPEFLTYFQNEAQLEKSRLLSDRFSAERPKGSFSTLEIQRTEQGDSAMYLCASSQKGLAAEQYFGPGTRLTVT.

The CDR3 DNA sequence: TGTGCCAGCAGCTTGTTCGTCGGGAACTCCTACGAGCAGTACTTC. This translates into CASSLFVGNSYEQYF. The V call is TRBV5-6, the J call TRBJ2-7; tentatively, D is TRBD2 (5 bases). Looked up from germline, CDR1 is SGHDT and CDR2 is YYEEEE. The length of the CDR3 is 15 residues. Trimming shortened V by 1 base and J by 0 bases, and 11 bases separated the two germline ends.

The chain combines TRBV27 with TRBJ2-7; the D gene is possibly TRBD1 (6 bases). Trimming cost V 0 bases and J 4 bases, with 16 bases left between them. This CDR3 contains 16 residues. Germline CDR1 and CDR2: MNHEY and SMNVEV (reference sequence). The CDR3 loop is CASSLSWPGRGYEQYF. In nucleotides, the CDR3 is TGTGCCAGCAGTTTATCTTGGCCGGGCAGGGGTTACGAGCAGTACTTC.

This chain joins TRBV5-6 and TRBJ2-3; the match to TRBD2 covers 8 bases. Trimming removed 0 bases from V and 1 base from J; junction bases left unmatched: 4. The germline CDR1 and CDR2 sequences are SGHDT and YYEEEE. CDR3 length: 16 amino acids. CDR3 loop: CASSLAGTRGTDTQYF. CDR3 DNA: TGTGCCAGCAGCTTGGCCGGGACTAGGGGCACAGATACGCAGTATTTT.

The rearrangement joins TRBV9 to TRBJ2-7; D possibly corresponds to TRBD1 (6 bases). CDR3 size: 13 residues. V was cut by 4 bases and J by 2 bases, with 10 bases left in between. Germline CDR1 reads SGDLS; CDR2 reads YYNGEE. The CDR3 sequence is CASSPQGTYEQYF. As DNA, the CDR3 is TGTGCCAGCAGCCCGCAGGGGACCTACGAGCAGTACTTC.

J is TRBJ2-3 and V is TRBV2; 11 bases fit TRBD2. V dropped 2 bases and J dropped 2; count of bases not matched to a gene: 6. Germline V gene data show CDR1 as SNHLY and CDR2 as FYNNEI. This CDR3 spans 17 amino acids. The CDR3 loop is CASSEWGTSGTTDTQYF. CDR3 nucleotide sequence: TGTGCCAGCAGTGAATGGGGGACTAGCGGAACCACAGATACGCAGTATTTT.

The chain links TRBV7-3 to TRBJ2-1, with D maybe TRBD2 (6 bases). Germline V gives CDR1 SGHTA, CDR2 FQGTGA. This CDR3 is built from 12 residues. Deletions cut 3 bases from V and 9 bases from J, with 9 bases between. The CDR3 loop is CASSFGTSEQFF. The CDR3 DNA is TGTGCCAGCAGCTTCGGGACTTCTGAGCAGTTCTTC.

The chain joins TRBV19 to TRBJ2-4; 12 bases agree with TRBD1. CDR3 length equals 17 residues. Germline V lookup: CDR1 LNHDA, CDR2 SQIVND (reference sequence). Trimming removed 6 bases from V and 1 base from J; junction bases left unmatched: 7. CDR3 in DNA: TGTGCCAGTAGAGGGACAGGGGGCCGTGAGGCCAAAAACATTCAGTACTTC. Translation gives CASRGTGGREAKNIQYF.

V gene TRBV29-1 combines with J gene TRBJ2-7, with D uncertain. CDR1 SQVTM and CDR2 ANQGSEA come from the germline V gene. This CDR3 spans 11 amino acids. The V end was cut by 3 bases, the J end by 6 bases, with 9 bases between. The CDR3 is CSVEIALEQYF. For the CDR3, the DNA is TGCAGCGTTGAGATAGCTCTCGAGCAGTACTTC.

The CDR3 sequence: CASSSGTQSHEQFF. For the CDR3, the DNA is TGTGCCAGCAGTTCCGGGACACAATCGCATGAGCAGTTCTTC. This chain connects TRBV28 to TRBJ2-1; D possibly corresponds to TRBD1 (6 bases). V was clipped by 4 bases and J by 8 bases, with 15 bases between them. The CDR3 sequence is 14 residues long. Germline V CDR1 and CDR2: MDHEN, SYDVKM.

The chain combines TRBV7-2 with TRBJ1-1; tentative D call: TRBD1 (6 bases). This CDR3 is 14 amino acids long. From germline, CDR1 is SGHTA and CDR2 FQGNSA. V gave up 5 bases and J gave up 10 bases, with 20 bases separating them. The CDR3 is CASSVGRDISGAFF. The CDR3 coding sequence is TGTGCCAGCAGCGTAGGCCGGGACATCAGCGGAGCTTTCTTT. The entire variable domain, with the rest obtained from reference TRBV7-2 and TRBJ1-1, is as follows: GAGVSQSPSNKVTEKGKDVELRCDPISGHTALYWYRQSLGQGLEFLIYFQGNSAPDKSGLPSDRFSAERTGGSVSTLTIQRTQQEDSAVYLCASSVGRDISGAFFGQGTRLTVV.

V usage is TRBV6-5 and J usage is TRBJ1-2, with 7 bases matching TRBD1. V lost 4 bases and J lost 5; bases outside the gene matches: 7. Germline values: CDR1 MNHEY, CDR2 SVGAGI. The CDR3 consists of 14 residues. The DNA for the CDR3 is TGTGCCAGCAGTTGGACTAAGGGGGCGTATGGCTACACCTTC. This gives the protein CASSWTKGAYGYTF.

This chain uses TRBV28 with TRBJ1-6; 9 bases align to TRBD1. The germline CDR1 and CDR2 sequences are MDHEN and SYDVKM. This CDR3 is 16 amino acids long. V lost 4 bases, J lost 10 bases, and 11 bases stayed unmatched. CDR3 nucleotides: TGTGCCAGCAGTTCGCAATCGGGACAGGGTGGGTCACCCCTCCACTTT. Translated: CASSSQSGQGGSPLHF.

The rearrangement links TRBV6-4 to TRBJ2-2, with D possibly matching TRBD1 (6 bases). The V gene's germline CDR1 is MRHNA and CDR2 SNTAGT. CDR3 length equals 14 residues. V was shortened by 5 bases and J by 2 bases, with 9 bases between the two germline ends. The CDR3 DNA is TGTGCCAGCAGTCCGGACAGAAACACCGGGGAGCTGTTTTTT. Its protein is CASSPDRNTGELFF.

The chain employs TRBV2 and TRBJ2-7; 7 nucleotides match TRBD2. This CDR3 spans 14 amino acids. The ends lost 3 bases at V and 5 bases at J; junction bases unmatched: 7. Germline-derived CDR1 and CDR2 are SNHLY and FYNNEI. The CDR3 loop reads CASSDVGGVDEQYF. In DNA, the CDR3 is TGTGCCAGCAGTGATGTGGGAGGGGTCGACGAGCAGTACTTC.

This clone has more than one count but fewer than ten. The rearrangement uses TRBV7-9 and TRBJ1-2; D might be TRBD1 (5 bases). Deletions cut 5 bases from V and 5 bases from J, with 12 bases between. From germline, CDR1 is SEHNR and CDR2 FQNEAQ (reference sequence). CDR3 size: 13 residues. This CDR3 reads CASSLRESYGYTF. The CDR3 DNA is TGTGCCAGCAGCCTCAGGGAATCGTATGGCTACACCTTC.

This chain links TRBV10-3 with TRBJ2-7, with D unresolved. Trimming stripped 0 bases from V and 3 bases from J, with 6 bases between. The CDR3 extends over 13 amino acids. The germline V gene encodes CDR1 ENHRY and CDR2 SYGVKD. In DNA form, the CDR3 reads TGTGCCATCAGTGAGTCACAACACTACGAGCAGTACTTC. Translation gives CAISESQHYEQYF.

The gene calls are TRBV6-1 and TRBJ2-1; D not resolved. The V end lost 1 base, the J end lost 10 bases, and 17 bases lay between the germline ends. The V gene's germline CDR1 is MNHNS and CDR2 SASEGT. The CDR3 extends over 15 amino acids. CDR3 nucleotides: TGTGCCAGCAGTGAAGGTCAGGCGAGACCGGCCGAGCAGTTCTTC. Translated: CASSEGQARPAEQFF.

V is TRBV2 and J is TRBJ2-7, with 7 bases lining up with TRBD1. With 6 bases clipped from V and 6 bases from J, the junction kept 8 bases outside the gene matches. This CDR3 spans 13 amino acids. The germline V gene encodes CDR1 SNHLY and CDR2 FYNNEI. The CDR3 nucleotides read TGTGCCAGCAGAAGGGACAGTTCGGTCGAGCAGTACTTC. Translating it yields CASRRDSSVEQYF.

V and J are TRBV6-1 and TRBJ1-1, with D possibly TRBD1 on 6 matching bases. The V gene's germline CDR1 is MNHNS and CDR2 SASEGT. The CDR3 is 15 residues long. Deletions cut 1 base from V and 3 bases from J, with 12 bases between. The CDR3 DNA reads as TGTGCCAGCAGTGAAGGGGCAGGGGCCGACACTGAAGCTTTCTTT. This gives the protein CASSEGAGADTEAFF.

J is TRBJ2-5 and V is TRBV7-9; the match to TRBD1 covers 7 bases. From germline, CDR1 is SEHNR and CDR2 FQNEAQ (reference sequence). Trimming cost V 6 bases and J 2 bases; bases outside gene matches: 9. The CDR3 totals 15 residues. DNA for the CDR3: TGTGCCAGCAGTTTAAACCGGGACAGACAAGAGACCCAGTACTTC. Its translation: CASSLNRDRQETQYF.

This clone was detected only a few times. This chain uses TRBV20-1 with TRBJ2-3, with TRBD2 matching over 14 bases. Germline V lookup: CDR1 DFQATT, CDR2 SNEGSKA (reference sequence). This CDR3 is built from 15 residues. The V and J ends lost 3 bases and 6 bases, in that order; junction bases with no gene match: 5. CDR3 DNA: TGCAGTGCTAGTCGGACTAGCGGGAGGTGGGATACGCAGTATTTT. This sequence encodes CSASRTSGRWDTQYF.

This sequence joins TRBV29-1 and TRBJ2-5, with 7 positions matching TRBD1. From germline, CDR1 is SQVTM and CDR2 ANQGSEA. V gave up 6 bases and J gave up 4 bases; unmatched junction bases: 8. The CDR3 runs to 13 residues. The CDR3 nucleotides are TGCAGCGTCGCACAGGGGATTCGAGAGACCCAGTACTTC. It yields the protein CSVAQGIRETQYF.

This clone has just one count. CDR3 nucleotide sequence: TGTGCCAGCAGTTACTATCTCGATCAGCCCCAGCATTTT. It is translated as CASSYYLDQPQHF. The V and J genes are TRBV6-2 or TRBV6-3 and TRBJ1-5; D remains unclear. The CDR3 extends over 13 amino acids. Germline CDR1 and CDR2: MNHEY and SVGEGT. The germline V and J ends were trimmed by 1 base and 5 bases, with 6 bases remaining between them.

The CDR3: CASSFGGSVDEQFF. DNA for the CDR3: TGTGCCAGCAGTTTCGGCGGGAGTGTTGATGAGCAGTTCTTC. The chain employs TRBV27 and TRBJ2-1; TRBD2 aligns across 7 bases. The V segment lost 3 bases and the J segment 8 bases; nucleotides outside the gene matches: 7. This CDR3 is built from 14 residues. Germline values: CDR1 MNHEY, CDR2 SMNVEV (reference sequence).